A selection of T cell receptor beta chains follows, all from one sample in a study of blood T cell repertoires in COVID-19. Generated by immunoSEQ multiplex PCR, the TCRdb table keeps only in-frame clones and is missing some. Of about 280,000 clones listed, roughly 87% are singletons. Sequenced material: PBMCs or T cells enriched from blood (not recorded which). The receptors were sampled from a woman aged 40 to 50 who had recovered from COVID-19. Each CDR3 is given without its conserved first and last residue. The D gene is left open where the match is weak.

v_gene	j_gene	d_gene	CDR3aa
TRBV4-1	TRBJ2-7	TRBD2	ASSQGFLAGAGEQY
TRBV18	TRBJ1-6	TRBD1	ASSGTGDNSPLH
TRBV19	TRBJ2-7	NA	ASAEGLASYEQY
TRBV2	TRBJ1-4	NA	ASSVWPREKLF
TRBV28	TRBJ2-7	NA	ASTRPRGLEQY
TRBV6-5	TRBJ2-2	NA	ASSNWDSVGSGELF
TRBV9	TRBJ1-3	TRBD1	ASSPRTGAGNTIY
TRBV24-1	TRBJ2-3	TRBD2	ATSDPGTSGTFTDTQY
TRBV19	TRBJ2-4	TRBD2	ASTLTTRGEKNIQY
TRBV27	TRBJ1-3	NA	ASSFSTATSGNTIY